A selection of T cell receptor beta chains follows, all from one sample in a study of T cell responses to AZD1222 COVID-19 vaccine. Method: immunoSEQ multiplex PCR; TCRdb's copy keeps in-frame clones and lacks some. The data contain some 160,000 clones, 85% to 95% of them singletons. Sequencing used peripheral blood, obtained on day 0 of AZD1222 vaccination. These receptors were obtained from an adult in good health. Each CDR3 is given with its conserved first and last residue. Fields, in order: clone size, D gene, V gene, J gene, CDR3 DNA, CDR3 protein. A D gene is named only where the DNA matches it firmly. Clone size is shown for a subset of rows, as once, few, many or a class of expanded clone.

-	-	TRBV4-1	TRBJ1-1	TGCGCCAGCAGCCAGCTGGACAGGAACACTGAAGCTTTCTTT	CASSQLDRNTEAFF
-	-	TRBV27	TRBJ1-6	TGTGCCAGCAGGGAGGGGCGTTCACCCCTCCACTTT	CASREGRSPLHF
-	-	TRBV24-1	TRBJ2-5	TGTGCCACCAGTGATTCCGGACCAGGCCAAGAGACCCAGTACTTC	CATSDSGPGQETQYF
once	TRBD1	TRBV18	TRBJ2-2	TGTGCCAGCTCACCGACCTTTGACAGGGCCTCGAACACCGGGGAGCTGTTTTTT	CASSPTFDRASNTGELFF
-	-	TRBV30	TRBJ1-1	TGTGCCTGCCAGGGTTCTGAAGCTTTCTTT	CACQGSEAFF
-	-	TRBV19	TRBJ1-4	TGTGCCAGTAAGACAGCCTCTAATGAAAAACTGTTTTTT	CASKTASNEKLFF
-	TRBD1	TRBV29-1	TRBJ1-1	TGCAGCACTGAGACAGGGCTCAACACTGAAGCTTTCTTT	CSTETGLNTEAFF
-	TRBD1	TRBV13	TRBJ2-3	TGTGCCAGCCTGGGACAGGGAGCTTACACAGATACGCAGTATTTT	CASLGQGAYTDTQYF
-	-	TRBV6-1	TRBJ1-2	TGTGCCAGCAGCCTCTCAGAGTTCTATGGCTACACCTTC	CASSLSEFYGYTF
-	TRBD1	TRBV5-1	TRBJ1-1	TGCGCCAGCAGCTTGAACCCCGGGACAGGGGGCACGGTTGAAGCTTTCTTT	CASSLNPGTGGTVEAFF
-	-	TRBV11-2	TRBJ2-4	TGTGCCAGCAGCTTAGTCGGGGGAATAGCCAAAAACATTCAGTACTTC	CASSLVGGIAKNIQYF
-	TRBD2	TRBV10-3	TRBJ2-1	TGTGCCATCAGGAATTCAGCGGGGGTGATGGATGAGCAGTTCTTC	CAIRNSAGVMDEQFF
-	TRBD1	TRBV5-1	TRBJ1-4	TGCGCCAGCAGCGGGGACAGGGGGTCAACTAATGAAAAACTGTTTTTT	CASSGDRGSTNEKLFF
-	-	TRBV9	TRBJ1-2	TGTGCCAGCAGCACTACCGGGACACCTAACTATGGCTACACCTTC	CASSTTGTPNYGYTF
once	-	TRBV7-8	TRBJ2-3	TGTGCCAGCGGAACATTTAGCACAGATACGCAGTATTTT	CASGTFSTDTQYF
-	-	TRBV19	TRBJ1-5	TGTGCCAGTAGTATCGGGGCCAGGGTGCGGAATCAGCCCCAGCATTTT	CASSIGARVRNQPQHF
-	-	TRBV11-2	TRBJ2-1	TGTGCCAGCAGCCACCGCGGGGGCGGTTACAATGAGCAGTTCTTC	CASSHRGGGYNEQFF
-	-	TRBV6-2/TRBV6-3	TRBJ2-1	TGTGCCAGCAGTTACCAGGTCTACAATGAGCAGTTCTTC	CASSYQVYNEQFF
-	TRBD2	TRBV30	TRBJ2-2	TGTGCCTGGAGTGGGGCGGGGGTCTACACCGGGGAGCTGTTTTTT	CAWSGAGVYTGELFF
-	TRBD1	TRBV30	TRBJ2-1	TGTGCCTGGGACAGGGGCGTCGACCCCCAGCAGTTCTTC	CAWDRGVDPQQFF
once	TRBD1	TRBV12-5	TRBJ1-2	TGTGCTAGTGGTCAAACAGGGGCCCCTGGTATAGGCTACACCTTC	CASGQTGAPGIGYTF
-	-	TRBV19	TRBJ1-3	TGTGCCAGTAGTATCACCCAGGGTGGAAACACCATATATTTT	CASSITQGGNTIYF
-	TRBD1	TRBV30	TRBJ1-5	TGTGCCTGGAGTAGCCGCCCGGGACAGAACAATCAGCCCCAGCATTTT	CAWSSRPGQNNQPQHF